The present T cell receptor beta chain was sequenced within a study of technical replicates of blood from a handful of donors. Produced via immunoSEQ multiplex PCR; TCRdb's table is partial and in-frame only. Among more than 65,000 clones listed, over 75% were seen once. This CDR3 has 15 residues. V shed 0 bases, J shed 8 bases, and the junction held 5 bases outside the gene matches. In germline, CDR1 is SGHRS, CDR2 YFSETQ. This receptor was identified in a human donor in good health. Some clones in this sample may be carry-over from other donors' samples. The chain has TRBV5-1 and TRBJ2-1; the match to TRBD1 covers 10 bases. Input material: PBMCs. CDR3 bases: TGCGCCAGCAGCTTGGGGGACAGGGGTTCGGATGAGCAGTTCTTC. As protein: CASSLGDRGSDEQFF.